The 28 T cell receptor beta chains reported below all come from one sample, sequenced in a study of CD8 T cells in Susac syndrome. The RNA, about 0.45 to 1 ug, was put through reverse transcription using random hexamers. TCRdb independently ran MiXCR on the immunoSEQ multiplex PCR reads; one entry per CDR3 protein. The data contain about 50,000 distinct CDR3 sequences, roughly 93% of them seen just once; the ten biggest clones take up roughly 0.5%. The sample taken for sequencing was CD8+ T cells from PBMCs. These receptors came from a human donor with multiple sclerosis.

Here the CDR3 reads CASSLSRTGGSDTQYF. The CDR3 DNA is TGCGCCAGCAGTCTTTCTCGGACAGGGGGTTCAGATACGCAGTATTTT. The chain employs TRBV23-1 and TRBJ2-3, with 10 nucleotides matching TRBD1. TRBV23-1 is assigned to the ORF class and has an uncertain function. CDR3 size: 16 residues. J gave up 4 bases and V 4 bases, and 8 bases lay outside the gene matches.

V gene TRBV6-5 combines with J gene TRBJ1-1; TRBD1 is a possible D gene (6 bases). This CDR3 region has 13 residues. Germline V CDR1 and CDR2: MNHEY, SVGAGI. Trimming removed 3 bases at V and 7 bases at J, with 12 bases between. The CDR3 reads CASSYFGTYEAFF. CDR3 nucleotide sequence: TGTGCCAGCAGTTATTTTGGGACATATGAAGCTTTCTTT.

The CDR3 DNA reads as TGCAGCGTTGAAAGAGGGAGACAGGGGGTAAGCTCCTACAATGAGCAGTTCTTC. Protein product: CSVERGRQGVSSYNEQFF. The V call is TRBV29-1, the J call TRBJ2-1, with 9 bases lining up with TRBD1. Germline V gene lookup returns CDR1 SQVTM and CDR2 ANQGSEA. V was pared by 2 bases and J by 0 bases, with 11 bases of the junction left unmatched. The CDR3 is made up of 18 amino acids.

The gene calls are TRBV13 and TRBJ2-1; 7 nucleotides line up with TRBD1. Trimming removed 3 bases from V and 8 bases from J; junction bases left unmatched: 10. This CDR3 has 15 amino acids. The germline V gene encodes CDR1 PRHDT and CDR2 FYEKMQ (reference sequence). This chain's CDR3 is CASSFDRDSRDEQFF. CDR3 sequence (DNA): TGTGCCAGCAGCTTTGACAGGGATTCCCGAGATGAGCAGTTCTTC.

The gene calls are TRBV27 and TRBJ2-1; TRBD2 matches 7 bases. V shed 2 bases, J shed 6 bases, and the junction held 4 bases outside the gene matches. CDR3 length: 14 amino acids. Germline CDR1 reads MNHEY; CDR2 reads SMNVEV (reference sequence). The CDR3 nucleotides are TGTGCCAGCAGTTTAGGGACGGGGGGCAATGAGCAGTTCTTC. It yields the protein CASSLGTGGNEQFF.

The CDR3 reads CSVVGAGGLETQYF. The CDR3 DNA reads TGCAGCGTTGTAGGGGCAGGGGGGTTGGAGACCCAGTACTTC. V gene TRBV29-1 combines with J gene TRBJ2-5, with D tentatively TRBD1 (7 bases). The CDR3 spans 14 residues. The V end lost 4 bases, the J end lost 5 bases, and 17 bases lay between the germline ends. Looked up from germline, CDR1 is SQVTM and CDR2 is ANQGSEA.

This chain joins TRBV7-9 and TRBJ1-4; 10 positions match TRBD1. CDR1 is SEHNR and CDR2 is FQNEAQ in the germline V gene (reference sequence). After removal of 4 bases from V and 6 bases from J, the junction contained 14 bases not matched to a gene. This CDR3 spans 18 amino acids. CDR3 residues: CASSYRDRGEAGDEKLFF. CDR3 nucleotides: TGTGCCAGCAGCTACCGGGACAGGGGAGAGGCGGGGGATGAAAAACTGTTTTTT.

The chain has TRBV6-1 and TRBJ2-3, with D possibly TRBD2 on 5 matching bases. This CDR3 is built from 17 residues. V was pared by 6 bases and J by 1 base, with 20 bases between. Per germline, CDR1 MNHNS and CDR2 SASEGT. CDR3 sequence (DNA): TGTGCCAGCAGCCTCCCACCATTCACCGGGGGCACAGATACGCAGTATTTT. This gives the protein CASSLPPFTGGTDTQYF.

This clonotype was detected only once. The genes are TRBV20-1 and TRBJ1-5; tentatively, D is TRBD1 (5 bases). The CDR3 totals 13 residues. CDR1 and CDR2 (germline): DFQATT, SNEGSKA (reference sequence). V lost 6 bases to trimming and J lost 0 bases, with 9 bases between them. The CDR3 nucleotides are TGCAGTGCCCGACAGTATAGCAATCAGCCCCAGCATTTT. It specifies CSARQYSNQPQHF.

The chain employs TRBV28 and TRBJ2-2, with 7 positions matching TRBD1. Germline CDR1 and CDR2: MDHEN and SYDVKM. The CDR3 runs to 17 residues. V was pared by 6 bases and J by 6 bases, with 16 bases of the junction left unmatched. The CDR3 spells CASSSDEGAVSSGELFF. In DNA, the CDR3 is TGTGCCAGCAGCTCCGATGAGGGGGCCGTTTCTTCCGGGGAGCTGTTTTTT.

J is TRBJ1-1 and V is TRBV7-9; D might be TRBD1 (5 bases). Germline V gene lookup returns CDR1 SEHNR and CDR2 FQNEAQ (reference sequence). The CDR3 sequence is 12 residues long. The germline V and J ends were trimmed by 5 bases and 11 bases, with 15 bases remaining between them. CDR3 residues: CASSQASREAFF. The CDR3 DNA sequence: TGTGCCAGCAGCCAGGCCTCCAGGGAGGCTTTCTTT.

This clonotype was detected once. The rearrangement links TRBV28 to TRBJ1-6, with a tentative D call TRBD1 (5 bases). CDR1 and CDR2 from the germline V gene are MDHEN and SYDVKM. V was trimmed by 3 bases and J by 10 bases, leaving 13 bases between them. The CDR3 is 14 amino acids. In DNA, the CDR3 is TGTGCCAGCAGTTTGAGGCAGGGCGAGTCACCCCTCCACTTT. Its protein product is CASSLRQGESPLHF.

This clonotype was counted once. This sequence joins TRBV12-3 or TRBV12-4 and TRBJ1-2; tentatively, D is TRBD1 (5 bases). Trimming took 6 bases from V and 8 from J, leaving 19 bases between them. The CDR3 loop spans 14 amino acids. CDR3 in amino acids: CASRLAKGRGGYTF. In DNA, the CDR3 is TGTGCCAGCAGGCTCGCCAAGGGGAGGGGAGGCTACACCTTC.

The gene calls are TRBV4-2 and TRBJ1-4; 9 bases are shared with TRBD1. Germline V gene sequence: CDR1 LGHNA, CDR2 YNFKEQ. Trimming took 0 bases from V and 2 from J; bases not matched to a gene: 4. CDR3 length equals 17 residues. The CDR3 nucleotides are TGTGCCAGCAGCCAAGAGGGACAGGGCTTCACTAATGAAAAACTGTTTTTT. Amino acid sequence: CASSQEGQGFTNEKLFF.

In its sample, this clonotype was seen a few times. The gene calls are TRBV29-1 and TRBJ2-7; D is possibly TRBD1 or TRBD2 (6 bases each). Germline CDR1 and CDR2: SQVTM and ANQGSEA. Trimming left V 6 bases short and J 1 base short, with 13 bases between. The CDR3 consists of 13 residues. The CDR3 sequence: CSVGQGRSYEQYF. In nucleotides, the CDR3 is TGCAGCGTGGGCCAGGGGAGGTCCTACGAGCAGTACTTC.

The chain couples TRBV3-1 to TRBJ1-1, with 8 nucleotides matching TRBD1. This CDR3 comprises 15 residues. Germline V gene data show CDR1 as LGHDT and CDR2 as YNNKEL (reference sequence). The V and J ends lost 0 bases and 4 bases, in that order; junction bases with no gene match: 4. CDR3 DNA sequence: TGTGCCAGCAGCCAAGACCCAGGGGGCGTCACTGAAGCTTTCTTT. This codes for CASSQDPGGVTEAFF.

The chain carries TRBV7-9 and TRBJ1-4, with D possibly being TRBD1 (5 bases). Germline V gene data show CDR1 as SEHNR and CDR2 as FQNEAQ (reference sequence). The CDR3 loop spans 17 amino acids. V lost 5 bases and J 0 bases, leaving 16 bases between the germline ends. In DNA form, the CDR3 reads TGTGCCAGCAGCCAAAACAACGGGGGTGCAACTAATGAAAAACTGTTTTTT. Translated: CASSQNNGGATNEKLFF.

In its sample, this clonotype was seen once. The rearrangement uses TRBV4-3 and TRBJ2-2, with 10 bases lining up with TRBD2. V lost 1 base to trimming and J lost 1 base; unmatched junction nucleotides: 0. CDR1 is LGHNA and CDR2 is YSLEER in the germline V gene. CDR3 size: 16 residues. The CDR3 sequence: CASSQGLAGNTGELFF. The CDR3 DNA reads TGCGCCAGCAGCCAAGGACTAGCGGGGAACACCGGGGAGCTGTTTTTT.

The rearrangement links TRBV6-5 to TRBJ1-1; 10 bases align to TRBD1. Trimming at V came to 4 bases and at J to 5 bases, leaving 4 bases not matched to a gene. Germline loops: CDR1 MNHEY, CDR2 SVGAGI. This CDR3 is built from 14 residues. CDR3 nucleotides: TGTGCCAGCAGTTTGACAGGGGGCAATACTGAAGCTTTCTTT. It encodes CASSLTGGNTEAFF.

This chain joins TRBV9 and TRBJ1-2, with a weak D call TRBD1 (5 bases). CDR3 length: 12 amino acids. Trimming took off 3 bases at V and 8 bases at J, with 11 bases between the two ends. Per the germline V gene, CDR1 is SGDLS and CDR2 is YYNGEE. The CDR3 nucleotides read TGTGCCAGCAGCGGGGACCTACCAGGCTACACCTTC. This gives the protein CASSGDLPGYTF.

The chain's CDR3 is CAWDWEGGSPLHF. The DNA of the CDR3 is TGTGCCTGGGACTGGGAGGGAGGCTCACCCCTCCACTTT. The chain uses TRBV30 and TRBJ1-6; no firm D call. This CDR3 is 13 amino acids long. Trimming removed 5 bases from V and 10 bases from J, with 15 bases in between. Germline lookup yields CDR1 GTSNPN and CDR2 SVGIG (reference sequence).

The chain has TRBV20-1 and TRBJ2-1; 8 bases agree with TRBD2. With 6 bases clipped from V and 7 bases from J, the junction kept 14 bases outside the gene matches. The CDR3 totals 15 residues. Germline CDR1 is DFQATT and CDR2 is SNEGSKA (reference sequence). The DNA for the CDR3 is TGCAGTGCCATCGGTGAGCGGGGGCCCCAGAATGAGCAGTTCTTC. Its translation: CSAIGERGPQNEQFF.

The chain is built from TRBV27 and TRBJ2-7, with 8 bases aligning to TRBD1. V lost 6 bases, J lost 3 bases, and 10 bases stayed unmatched. This CDR3 region has 15 residues. Germline CDR1 is MNHEY and CDR2 is SMNVEV (reference sequence). The DNA of the CDR3 is TGTGCCAGCAGGCTTTATAGGACAGGGAGCTACGAGCAGTACTTC. Amino acid sequence: CASRLYRTGSYEQYF.

The V gene is TRBV13, the J gene TRBJ1-6; 7 bases line up with TRBD1. The CDR3 consists of 14 residues. The V gene end was trimmed by 0 bases and the J gene end by 7 bases; junction bases not matched to a gene: 0. Germline CDR1 and CDR2: PRHDT and FYEKMQ (reference sequence). In nucleotides, the CDR3 is TGTGCCAGCAGCTTAGGGGGACAGAATTCACCCCTCCACTTT. Amino acid sequence: CASSLGGQNSPLHF.

The chain uses TRBV3-1 and TRBJ2-1, with 9 bases matching TRBD2. The junction had 4 bases not matched to a gene; V was cut back by 0 bases and J by 4 bases. CDR1 is LGHDT, CDR2 YNNKEL, per germline (reference sequence). CDR3 length: 16 residues. CDR3 residues: CASSQDVAGGYNEQFF. CDR3 DNA: TGTGCCAGCAGCCAAGATGTGGCGGGGGGGTACAATGAGCAGTTCTTC.

The genes are TRBV15 and TRBJ2-2; TRBD1 is a possible D gene (6 bases). The CDR3 spans 14 residues. Germline CDR1 reads LNHNV; CDR2 reads YYDKDF (reference sequence). V was pared by 5 bases and J by 4 bases, with 11 bases between. CDR3 in amino acids: CATSYGGGTGELFF. The CDR3 region has the DNA TGTGCCACCAGCTATGGGGGCGGCACCGGGGAGCTGTTTTTT.

The J gene is TRBJ2-3, the V gene TRBV24-1; perhaps TRBD1 as D (5 bases). V lost 4 bases to trimming and J lost 2 bases, with 9 bases between them. Germline CDR1 KGHDR, CDR2 SFDVKD. The CDR3 sequence is 14 residues long. DNA of the CDR3: TGTGCCACCAGTGAGCAGGGAAACACAGATACGCAGTATTTT. Amino acid sequence: CATSEQGNTDTQYF.

The rearrangement uses TRBV14 and TRBJ1-1, with D perhaps matching TRBD1 (6 bases). Trimming took 3 bases from V and 4 from J, leaving 15 bases between them. CDR1 is SGHDN, CDR2 FVKESK, per germline. This CDR3 has 15 residues. The CDR3 region has the DNA TGTGCCAGCAGCCAGGACAGCTTCTGGGGCACTGAAGCTTTCTTT. This encodes CASSQDSFWGTEAFF. Looking up the rest from reference TRBV14 and TRBJ1-1 gives the full variable domain: EAGVTQFPSHSVIEKGQTVTLRCDPISGHDNLYWYRRVMGKEIKFLLHFVKESKQDESGMPNNRFLAERTGGTYSTLKVQPAELEDSGVYFCASSQDSFWGTEAFFGQGTRLTVV.